Reported below is one T cell receptor beta chain. Its target is not known. Repertoires were generated with immunoSEQ multiplex PCR, while TCRdb's copy carries only in-frame clones and drops some. Of tens of thousands of clones listed, 75% to 85% are singletons. These data are taken from a study of T cells in narcolepsy. The wider study: Enrolled donors included narcolepsy type 1 or type 2 patients and healthy controls. Study-wide results and limits: Autoreactive clonotypes reportedly recurred in blood of same and different patients, not controls. Same-patient CSF and blood CD4+ T cell clonotypes included HCRT-specific and TRIB2-specific autoreactive ones.

The TCR originated in a human donor in good health. Sequenced sample: memory (CD45RA-) CD4+ T cells from blood.

This CDR3 reads CASRLTSPAYEQYF. CDR3 sequence (DNA): TGCGCCAGCAGGTTGACTAGCCCGGCCTACGAGCAGTACTTC. The chain is built from TRBV10-2 and TRBJ2-7, with 7 bases identical to TRBD2. Trimming cost V 6 bases and J 2 bases; bases outside gene matches: 7. The CDR3 is 14 residues long. In germline, CDR1 is WSHSY, CDR2 SAAADI.